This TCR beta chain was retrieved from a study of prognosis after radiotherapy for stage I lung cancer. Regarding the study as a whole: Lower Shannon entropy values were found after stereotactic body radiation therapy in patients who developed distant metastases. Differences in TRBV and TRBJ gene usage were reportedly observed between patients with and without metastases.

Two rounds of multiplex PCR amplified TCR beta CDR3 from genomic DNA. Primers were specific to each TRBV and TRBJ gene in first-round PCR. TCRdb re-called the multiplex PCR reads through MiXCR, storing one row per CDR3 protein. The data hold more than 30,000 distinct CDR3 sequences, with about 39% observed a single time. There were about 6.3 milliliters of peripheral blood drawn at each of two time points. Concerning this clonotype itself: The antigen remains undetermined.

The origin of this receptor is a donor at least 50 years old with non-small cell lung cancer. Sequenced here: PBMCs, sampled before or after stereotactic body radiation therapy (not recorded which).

CDR3 nucleotide sequence: TGTGCCAGCAGCTTATCTCCAGTAGGGGGCAATCAGCCCCAGCATTTT. Translation gives CASSLSPVGGNQPQHF. The rearrangement links TRBV7-6 to TRBJ1-5; possible D gene TRBD1, 5 bases. Germline V gene data show CDR1 as SGHVS and CDR2 as FNYEAQ. Trimming pared 2 bases from V and 2 bases from J, leaving 13 bases between. This CDR3 spans 16 amino acids.